These T cell receptor beta chains were read from a single sample in a study of blood T cell repertoires in COVID-19. Method: immunoSEQ multiplex PCR; TCRdb's copy keeps in-frame clones and lacks some. The sample lists 210,000 or so clones, more than 70% occurring once. Sequenced: PBMCs or T cells enriched from blood (not recorded which). The receptors derive from a man aged 25 to 45 with acute COVID-19. Each CDR3 is given with its conserved first and last residue. The D gene is left open where the match is weak. Clone size is stated in some rows and not others, as once, few, many or a class when expanded.

CDR3 protein | CDR3 DNA | J gene | clone size | V gene | D gene
CASSFSGYGEQFF | TGTGCCAGCAGCTTTAGCGGGTATGGTGAGCAGTTCTTC | TRBJ2-1 | few | TRBV11-2 | TRBD2
CASSTRTSGRLGTQYF | TGCGCCAGCAGCACCCGGACTAGCGGGAGGCTAGGGACCCAGTACTTC | TRBJ2-5 | NA | TRBV5-1 | TRBD2
CAWTLGGQTGNTIYF | TGTGCCTGGACCCTAGGGGGACAGACGGGAAACACCATATATTTT | TRBJ1-3 | NA | TRBV30 | TRBD1
CASDPGGTLLYEQYF | TGTGCCAGCGACCCCGGGGGGACCTTACTCTACGAGCAGTACTTC | TRBJ2-7 | NA | TRBV28 | TRBD2
CASSLLKGGNQPQHF | TGTGCCAGCAGTTTATTAAAAGGGGGCAATCAGCCCCAGCATTTT | TRBJ1-5 | NA | TRBV28 | NA
CASSLFRGDNSPLHF | TGTGCCAGCAGCTTATTCAGGGGAGATAATTCACCCCTCCACTTT | TRBJ1-6 | NA | TRBV7-9 | NA
CASSVATGGGYGYTF | TGTGCCAGCAGCGTAGCTACGGGGGGAGGCTATGGCTACACCTTC | TRBJ1-2 | NA | TRBV9 | NA
CASRLEGGGPETQYF | TGTGCCAGCAGATTGGAGGGAGGGGGGCCGGAGACCCAGTACTTC | TRBJ2-5 | once | TRBV2 | NA
CASSEFAGGYNQPQHF | TGTGCCAGCAGTGAATTCGCAGGGGGCTACAATCAGCCCCAGCATTTT | TRBJ1-5 | NA | TRBV2 | TRBD1
CSVAARDEQYF | TGCAGCGTTGCGGCCAGGGACGAGCAGTACTTC | TRBJ2-7 | many | TRBV29-1 | NA
CASSLIAGPRGTDTQYF | TGTGCCAGCAGCTTAATAGCGGGGCCGAGAGGGACAGATACGCAGTATTTT | TRBJ2-3 | NA | TRBV7-3 | TRBD2
CASSSEGQVNEKLFF | TGCGCCAGCAGCTCTGAGGGACAGGTCAATGAAAAACTGTTTTTT | TRBJ1-4 | NA | TRBV5-1 | TRBD1
CASSLSNSPSPLHF | TGTGCCAGCAGCTTAAGCAACAGCCCCTCACCCCTCCACTTT | TRBJ1-6 | NA | TRBV7-9 | NA
CASSVEAGGSTDTQYF | TGTGCCAGCAGCGTAGAAGCGGGGGGAAGCACAGATACGCAGTATTTT | TRBJ2-3 | few | TRBV9 | TRBD2
CASLPGNEQFF | TGTGCCAGCCTTCCGGGCAATGAGCAGTTCTTC | TRBJ2-1 | NA | TRBV19 | NA
CASSELQGGTDTQYF | TGTGCCAGCAGTGAATTGCAGGGCGGCACAGATACGCAGTATTTT | TRBJ2-3 | NA | TRBV6-1 | NA
CASSPISGPTEAFF | TGCGCCAGCAGCCCGATTTCAGGTCCCACTGAAGCTTTCTTT | TRBJ1-1 | NA | TRBV4-1 | NA
CASSLSPGGEKTQYF | TGTGCCAGCAGCTTGAGTCCCGGGGGGGAGAAGACCCAGTACTTC | TRBJ2-5 | NA | TRBV5-6 | TRBD2
CASRPTGYEQYF | TGTGCCAGCAGGCCAACAGGGTACGAGCAGTACTTC | TRBJ2-7 | NA | TRBV6-5 | NA
CASSKTGTAQEKLFF | TGTGCCAGCAGTAAAACCGGGACAGCGCAAGAAAAACTGTTTTTT | TRBJ1-4 | once | TRBV5-6 | TRBD1
CAAWGGDTQYF | TGTGCCGCGTGGGGGGGAGATACGCAGTATTTT | TRBJ2-3 | NA | TRBV6-5 | TRBD2
CASSVATEETQYF | TGTGCCAGCAGCGTAGCTACGGAAGAGACCCAGTACTTC | TRBJ2-5 | NA | TRBV9 | NA
CASIPRNRATEAFF | TGTGCCAGTATACCCCGCAACAGGGCCACTGAAGCTTTCTTT | TRBJ1-1 | NA | TRBV19 | NA
CASSQANRGRGNTIYF | TGTGCCAGCAGCCAAGCCAACAGGGGGCGAGGAAACACCATATATTTT | TRBJ1-3 | NA | TRBV3-1/TRBV3-2 | TRBD1
CASSLERDSRLSYNSPLHF | TGTGCCAGCAGCTTAGAGAGGGACAGCCGACTCTCCTATAATTCACCCCTCCACTTT | TRBJ1-6 | NA | TRBV11-2 | TRBD1
CASSLKRGAFYEQYF | TGTGCCAGCAGCCTCAAGCGGGGGGCCTTCTACGAGCAGTACTTC | TRBJ2-7 | NA | TRBV3-1/TRBV3-2 | TRBD2
CATSGFLGQPSLHF | TGTGCCACCAGCGGATTCTTAGGACAGCCCTCCCTCCACTTT | TRBJ1-6 | NA | TRBV15 | NA
CASSLAQNTEAFF | TGCGCCAGCAGCTTGGCCCAGAACACTGAAGCTTTCTTT | TRBJ1-1 | NA | TRBV5-1 | NA
CASSLGTSNEQFF | TGTGCCAGCAGCTTAGGGACTAGTAATGAGCAGTTCTTC | TRBJ2-1 | few | TRBV11-2 | TRBD2
CASSHRQGFPEAFF | TGTGCCAGCAGCCACCGACAGGGGTTTCCTGAAGCTTTCTTT | TRBJ1-1 | NA | TRBV14 | TRBD1
CASSEGTGDLEQYF | TGTGCCAGCAGTGAAGGGACAGGGGATCTCGAGCAGTACTTC | TRBJ2-7 | NA | TRBV6-1 | TRBD1
CASSPPGREWNEAFF | TGTGCCAGCAGTCCTCCCGGGAGAGAATGGAATGAAGCTTTCTTT | TRBJ1-1 | NA | TRBV27 | NA
CASSLASGWADTQYF | TGTGCCAGCAGCTTAGCGAGCGGTTGGGCAGATACGCAGTATTTT | TRBJ2-3 | NA | TRBV7-2 | NA
CAISVGSQETQYF | TGTGCCATCAGTGTGGGGAGTCAAGAGACCCAGTACTTC | TRBJ2-5 | NA | TRBV10-3 | NA
CASSKERDRGENSPLHF | TGTGCCAGCAGCAAAGAACGGGACAGAGGAGAGAATTCACCCCTCCACTTT | TRBJ1-6 | NA | TRBV21-1 | NA
CASSSGLGGYNSPLHF | TGTGCCAGCAGTTCCGGGTTAGGCGGCTATAATTCACCCCTCCACTTT | TRBJ1-6 | few | TRBV27 | NA
CASGQGRPQHF | TGTGCCAGCGGACAGGGACGACCCCAGCATTTT | TRBJ1-5 | NA | TRBV27 | TRBD1
CASSHLRLAGARQETQYF | TGTGCCAGCAGCCACCTTCGACTAGCGGGGGCGAGGCAAGAGACCCAGTACTTC | TRBJ2-5 | NA | TRBV3-1/TRBV3-2 | TRBD2
CASTFGTKVSEQYF | TGTGCCAGCACTTTCGGGACTAAGGTCTCCGAGCAGTACTTC | TRBJ2-7 | NA | TRBV2 | TRBD2
CASRARIQAGYTF | TGTGCCAGCAGAGCAAGGATTCAGGCTGGCTACACCTTC | TRBJ1-2 | NA | TRBV2 | NA
CASSPPGPTNYGYTF | TGTGCCAGCAGCCCCCCAGGGCCTACTAACTATGGCTACACCTTC | TRBJ1-2 | NA | TRBV3-1/TRBV3-2 | NA
CASSELAGDPYEQYF | TGTGCCAGCAGTGAATTGGCAGGCGACCCCTACGAGCAGTACTTC | TRBJ2-7 | NA | TRBV6-1 | NA